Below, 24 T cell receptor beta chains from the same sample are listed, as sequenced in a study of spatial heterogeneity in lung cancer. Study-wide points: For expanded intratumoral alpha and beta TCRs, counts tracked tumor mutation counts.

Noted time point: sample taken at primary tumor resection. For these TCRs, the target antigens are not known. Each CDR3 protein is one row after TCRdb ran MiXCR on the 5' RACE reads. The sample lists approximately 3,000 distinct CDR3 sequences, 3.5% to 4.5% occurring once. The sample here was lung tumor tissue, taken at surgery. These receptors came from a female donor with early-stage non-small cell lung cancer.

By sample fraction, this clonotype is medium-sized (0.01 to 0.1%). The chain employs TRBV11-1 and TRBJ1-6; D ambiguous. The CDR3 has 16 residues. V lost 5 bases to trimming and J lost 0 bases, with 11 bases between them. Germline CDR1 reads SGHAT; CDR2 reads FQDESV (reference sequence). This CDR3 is CASSGGKFSYNSPLHF. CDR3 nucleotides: TGTGCCAGCAGCGGAGGGAAGTTCTCCTATAATTCACCCCTCCACTTT.

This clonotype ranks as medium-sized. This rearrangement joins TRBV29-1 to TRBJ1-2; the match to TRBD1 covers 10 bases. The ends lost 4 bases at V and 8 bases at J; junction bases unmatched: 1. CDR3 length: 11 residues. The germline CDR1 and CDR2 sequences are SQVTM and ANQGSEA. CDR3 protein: CSVGQGAGYTF. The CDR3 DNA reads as TGCAGCGTTGGACAGGGGGCCGGCTACACCTTC. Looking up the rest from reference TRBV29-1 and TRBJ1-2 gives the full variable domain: SAVISQKPSRDICQRGTSLTIQCQVDSQVTMMFWYRQQPGQSLTLIATANQGSEATYESGFVIDKFPISRPNLTFSTLTVSNMSPEDSSIYLCSVGQGAGYTFGSGTRLTVV.

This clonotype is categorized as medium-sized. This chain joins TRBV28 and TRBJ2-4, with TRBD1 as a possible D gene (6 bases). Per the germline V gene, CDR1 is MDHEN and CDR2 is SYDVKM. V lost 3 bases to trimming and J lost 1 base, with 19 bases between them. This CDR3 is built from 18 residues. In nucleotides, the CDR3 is TGTGCCAGCAGTTTTTACAGGGCCTTAGACATGGCCAAAAACATTCAGTACTTC. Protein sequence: CASSFYRALDMAKNIQYF.

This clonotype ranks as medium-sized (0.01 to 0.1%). CDR3 in DNA: TGCAGCGTTGAAGATGGGACAGGGTATGGCTACACCTTC. Translation: CSVEDGTGYGYTF. The chain joins TRBV29-1 to TRBJ1-2, with TRBD1 identical over 9 bases. The CDR3 is 13 residues long. Germline V CDR1 and CDR2: SQVTM, ANQGSEA. With V trimmed by 0 bases and J by 5 bases, 1 base remained unmatched.

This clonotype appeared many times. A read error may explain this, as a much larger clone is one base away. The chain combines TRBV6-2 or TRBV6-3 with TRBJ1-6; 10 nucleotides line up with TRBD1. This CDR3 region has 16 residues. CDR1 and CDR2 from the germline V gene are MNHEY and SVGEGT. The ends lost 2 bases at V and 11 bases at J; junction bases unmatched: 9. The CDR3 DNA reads TGTGCCAGCAGTTACCCCGAAGGGACAGGGGATGCACCCCTCCACTTT. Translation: CASSYPEGTGDAPLHF.

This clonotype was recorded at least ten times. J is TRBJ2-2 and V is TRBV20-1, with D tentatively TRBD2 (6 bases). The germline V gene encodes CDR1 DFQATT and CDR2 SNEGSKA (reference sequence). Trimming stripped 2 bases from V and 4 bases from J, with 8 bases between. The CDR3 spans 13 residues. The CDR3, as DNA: TGCAGTGCTAGATTCGGGGGCACCGGGGAGCTGTTTTTT. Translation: CSARFGGTGELFF.

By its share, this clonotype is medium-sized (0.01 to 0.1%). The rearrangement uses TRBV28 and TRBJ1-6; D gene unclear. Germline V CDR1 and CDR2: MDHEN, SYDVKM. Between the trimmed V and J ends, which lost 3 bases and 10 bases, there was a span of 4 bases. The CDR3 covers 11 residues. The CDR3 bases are TGTGCCAGCAGTTTTCCCTCACCCCTCCACTTT. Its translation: CASSFPSPLHF.

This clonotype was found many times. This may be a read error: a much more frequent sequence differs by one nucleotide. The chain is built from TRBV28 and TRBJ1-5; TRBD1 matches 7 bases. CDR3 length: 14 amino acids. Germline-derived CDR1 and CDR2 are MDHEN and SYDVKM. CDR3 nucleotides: TGTACCAGCAGTCTAGGGGGGGACAGTCAGCCCCAGCATTTT. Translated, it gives CTSSLGGDSQPQHF.

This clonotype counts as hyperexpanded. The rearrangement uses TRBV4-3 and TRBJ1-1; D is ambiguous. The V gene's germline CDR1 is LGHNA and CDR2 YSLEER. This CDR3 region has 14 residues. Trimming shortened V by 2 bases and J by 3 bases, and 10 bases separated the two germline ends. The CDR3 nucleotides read TGCGCCAGCAGCCAATTTGACGTGGACACTGAAGCTTTCTTT. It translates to CASSQFDVDTEAFF.

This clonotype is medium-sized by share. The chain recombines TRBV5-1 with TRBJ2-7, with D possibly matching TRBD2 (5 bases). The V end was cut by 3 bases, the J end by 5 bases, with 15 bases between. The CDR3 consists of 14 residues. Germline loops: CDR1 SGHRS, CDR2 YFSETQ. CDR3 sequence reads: CASSSGRDLNEQYF. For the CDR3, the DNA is TGCGCCAGCAGCTCAGGCCGGGATCTCAACGAGCAGTACTTC.

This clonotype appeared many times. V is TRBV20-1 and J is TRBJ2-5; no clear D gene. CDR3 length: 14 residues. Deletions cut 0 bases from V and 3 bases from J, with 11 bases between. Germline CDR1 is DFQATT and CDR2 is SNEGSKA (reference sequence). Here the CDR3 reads CSARDPAEEETQYF. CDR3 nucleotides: TGCAGTGCTAGAGATCCCGCAGAAGAAGAGACCCAGTACTTC.

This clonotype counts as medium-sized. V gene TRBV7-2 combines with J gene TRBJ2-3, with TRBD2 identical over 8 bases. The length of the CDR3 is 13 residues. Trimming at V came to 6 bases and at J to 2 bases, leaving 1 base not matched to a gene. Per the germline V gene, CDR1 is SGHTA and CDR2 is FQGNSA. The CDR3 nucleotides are TGTGCCAGCAGGCGGGGGGCCACAGATACGCAGTATTTT. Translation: CASRRGATDTQYF.

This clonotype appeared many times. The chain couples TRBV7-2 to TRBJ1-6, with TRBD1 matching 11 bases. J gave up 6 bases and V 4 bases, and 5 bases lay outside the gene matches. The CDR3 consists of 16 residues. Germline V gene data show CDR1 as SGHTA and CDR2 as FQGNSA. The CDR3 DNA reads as TGTGCCAGCAGCTCCGGACAGGGGGCGAGTAATTCACCCCTCCACTTT. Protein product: CASSSGQGASNSPLHF.

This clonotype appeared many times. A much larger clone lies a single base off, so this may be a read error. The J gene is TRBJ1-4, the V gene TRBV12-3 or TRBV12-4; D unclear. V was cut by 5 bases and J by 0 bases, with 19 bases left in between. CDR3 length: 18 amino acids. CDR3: CASSLSGTTCATNEKLFF. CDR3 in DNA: TGTGCCAGCAGTCTCTCGGGCACAACATGTGCAACTAATGAAAAACTGTTTTTT.

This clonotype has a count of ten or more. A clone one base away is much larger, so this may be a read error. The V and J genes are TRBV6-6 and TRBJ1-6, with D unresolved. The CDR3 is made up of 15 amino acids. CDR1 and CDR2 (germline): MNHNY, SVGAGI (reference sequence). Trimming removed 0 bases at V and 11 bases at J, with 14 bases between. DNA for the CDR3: TGTGCCAGCAGTTACTCGGGCGGAGGGAATGCACCCCTCCACTTT. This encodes CASSYSGGGNAPLHF.

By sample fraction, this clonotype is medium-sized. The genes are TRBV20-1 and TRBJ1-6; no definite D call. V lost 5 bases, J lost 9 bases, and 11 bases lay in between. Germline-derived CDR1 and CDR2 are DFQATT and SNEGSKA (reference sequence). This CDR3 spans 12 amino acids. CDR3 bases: TGCAGTGCTTCTGCGGGCGGTTCACCCCTCCACTTT. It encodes CSASAGGSPLHF.

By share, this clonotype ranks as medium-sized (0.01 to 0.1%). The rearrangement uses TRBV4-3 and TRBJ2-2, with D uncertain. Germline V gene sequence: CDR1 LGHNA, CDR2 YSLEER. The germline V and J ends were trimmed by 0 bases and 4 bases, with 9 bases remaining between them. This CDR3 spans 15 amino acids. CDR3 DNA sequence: TGCGCCAGCAGCCAAGAGGGAACAGCCACCGGGGAGCTGTTTTTT. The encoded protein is CASSQEGTATGELFF.

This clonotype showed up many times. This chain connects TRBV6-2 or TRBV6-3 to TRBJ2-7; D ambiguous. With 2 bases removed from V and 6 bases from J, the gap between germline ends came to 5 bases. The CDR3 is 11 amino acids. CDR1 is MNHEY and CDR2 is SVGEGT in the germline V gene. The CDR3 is CASSYVGEQYF. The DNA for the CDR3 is TGTGCCAGCAGTTACGTGGGCGAGCAGTACTTC.

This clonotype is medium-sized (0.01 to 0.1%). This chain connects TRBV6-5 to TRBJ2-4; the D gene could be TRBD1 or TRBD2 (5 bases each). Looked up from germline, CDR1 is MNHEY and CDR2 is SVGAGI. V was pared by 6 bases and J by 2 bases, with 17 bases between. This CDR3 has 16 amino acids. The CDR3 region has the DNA TGTGCCAGCAGACCTGGGACCGCTCAATCCAAAAACATTCAGTACTTC. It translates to CASRPGTAQSKNIQYF.

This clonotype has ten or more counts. The CDR3 coding sequence is TGCGCCAGCAGCCAAGATCATGACTACGTGGGGCAGTACTTC. It yields the protein CASSQDHDYVGQYF. V is TRBV4-3 and J is TRBJ2-7, with a possible D match to TRBD2 (5 bases). The CDR3 length is 14 residues. V lost 0 bases to trimming and J lost 9 bases, with 15 bases between them. Looked up from germline, CDR1 is LGHNA and CDR2 is YSLEER.

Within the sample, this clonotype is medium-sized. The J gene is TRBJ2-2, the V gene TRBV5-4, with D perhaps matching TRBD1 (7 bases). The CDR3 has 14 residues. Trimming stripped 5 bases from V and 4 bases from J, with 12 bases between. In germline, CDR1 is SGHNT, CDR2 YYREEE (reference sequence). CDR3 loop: CASSNQGGTGELFF. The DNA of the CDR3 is TGTGCCAGCAGTAACCAGGGGGGCACCGGGGAGCTGTTTTTT.

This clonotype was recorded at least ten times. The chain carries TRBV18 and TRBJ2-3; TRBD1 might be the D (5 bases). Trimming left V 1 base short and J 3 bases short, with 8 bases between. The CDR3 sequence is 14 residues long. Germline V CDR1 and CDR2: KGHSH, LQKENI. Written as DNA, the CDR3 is TGTGCCAGCTCACCACAGGGGTTTACAGATACGCAGTATTTT. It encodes CASSPQGFTDTQYF.

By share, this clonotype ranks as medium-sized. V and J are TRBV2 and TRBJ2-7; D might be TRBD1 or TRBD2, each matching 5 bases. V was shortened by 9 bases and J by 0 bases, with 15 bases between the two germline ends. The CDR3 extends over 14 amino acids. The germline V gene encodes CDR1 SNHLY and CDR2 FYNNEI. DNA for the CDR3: TGTGCCAGTTCGAGGGGAATTGTCTCCTACGAGCAGTACTTC. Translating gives CASSRGIVSYEQYF.

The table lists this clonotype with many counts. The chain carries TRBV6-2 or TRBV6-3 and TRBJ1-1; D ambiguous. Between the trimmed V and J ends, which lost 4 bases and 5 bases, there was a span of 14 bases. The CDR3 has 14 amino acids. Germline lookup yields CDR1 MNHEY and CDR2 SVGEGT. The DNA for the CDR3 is TGTGCCAGCAGTTTGGCCACACGGCAAACTGAAGCTTTCTTT. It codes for CASSLATRQTEAFF.